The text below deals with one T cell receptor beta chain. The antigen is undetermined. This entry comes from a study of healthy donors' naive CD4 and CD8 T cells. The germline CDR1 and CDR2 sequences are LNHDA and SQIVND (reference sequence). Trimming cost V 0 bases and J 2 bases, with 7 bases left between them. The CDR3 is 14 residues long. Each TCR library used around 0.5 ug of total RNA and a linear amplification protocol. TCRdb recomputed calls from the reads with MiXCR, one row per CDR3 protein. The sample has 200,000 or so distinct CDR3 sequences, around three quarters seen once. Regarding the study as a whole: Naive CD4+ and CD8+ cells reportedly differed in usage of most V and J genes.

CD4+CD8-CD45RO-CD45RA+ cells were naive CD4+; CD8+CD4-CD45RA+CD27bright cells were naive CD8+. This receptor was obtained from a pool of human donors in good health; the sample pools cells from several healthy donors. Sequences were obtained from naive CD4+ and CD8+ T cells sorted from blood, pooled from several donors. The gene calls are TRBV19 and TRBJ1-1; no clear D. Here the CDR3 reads CASSIDLVNTEAFF. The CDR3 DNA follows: TGTGCCAGTAGTATAGATCTGGTCAACACTGAAGCTTTCTTT.